The TCR beta chain described here comes from a study of lymphopenia after photon versus proton radiotherapy (dated by TCRdb to about 2019). Notes on the research overall: The study compared the immunological effects of photon versus proton radiation therapy in patients with gastrointestinal tumors who developed high-grade lymphopenia. The 20 patients in the cohort had gastrointestinal tumors, were treated with either photon or proton therapy, and subsequently developed lymphopenia. The goal of the study was to characterize the differences between the two radiation modalities in how they affect the immune system. Overall study outcomes, separate from this receptor: After the lymphocyte count nadir, repertoires from photon-treated patients showed oligoclonal expansion, particularly of CD8+ Temra cells, and this expansion drove the decline in diversity. Across the cohort, a larger post-nadir drop in TCR diversity was inversely correlated with overall survival time among patients who died. Relative stability during treatment was observed in proton-treated patients, whereas loss of naive T cells and TCR diversity and gain of effector/memory populations were observed in photon-treated patients. The survival association was assessed only in patients who died, and better survival with proton therapy was presented by the authors as a possibility rather than a demonstrated result.

As to this clone: Its specific antigen is unknown. Base qualities are not recorded, but no much larger clone differs from it by a single base.

Library prep was done by the immunoSEQ multiplex PCR assay. Alongside multiparametric flow cytometry, deep sequencing of rearranged TCR beta loci was used to profile the T cell repertoires. TCRdb took this table from immuneACCESS and kept in-frame rearrangements with V and J called. Such tables lack part of the clones; where checked against another copy, unresolved V genes explain under half of the gap, and the rest is unexplained. A total of tens of thousands of clones appear in this sample, around 84% of them only once. The top ten clones comprise around 20% of the sample. The V end loses 0 bases and the J end loses 13 bases, and a stretch of 12 bases separates them. CDR3 length: 12 amino acids, cysteine to phenylalanine. The only DNA kept is the CDR3, 36 bases in frame from the first base. CDR1 and CDR2, looked up from the germline V gene (reference sequence), are GTSNPN and SVGIG.

The chain couples TRBV30 to TRBJ1-4; the D gene is possibly TRBD1, with 6 bases matching. The material sequenced was peripheral blood, taken from a patient treated with photon-based radiotherapy. This sequence originates from a man aged 55 to 70 with pancreatic cancer. The nucleotides read TGTGCCTGGAGTGTTAAACAGGGAAGACTGTTTTTT. It specifies CAWSVKQGRLFF.